The 10 T cell receptor beta chains below come from one sample, sequenced in a study of OX40 agonist ivuxolimab in advanced cancers. Sequencing used immunoSEQ multiplex PCR; TCRdb keeps in-frame clones, though not all of them. Among about 20,000 clones listed, about 90% were seen once. Sequencing used CD4+ or CD8+ T cells sorted from blood, obtained in a trial of the OX40 agonist ivuxolimab. These receptor sequences come from an adult with an advanced solid tumor such as melanoma, head and neck, liver or kidney cancer.

This chain links TRBV6-5 with TRBJ2-2; no clear D. V dropped 0 bases and J dropped 7 bases, with 6 bases sitting between them. CDR1 is MNHEY and CDR2 is SVGAGI in the germline V gene. The CDR3 is 13 residues long. The CDR3 is CASSYSAVGELFF. CDR3 DNA: TGTGCCAGCAGTTACTCGGCAGTCGGGGAGCTGTTTTTT.

The rearrangement uses TRBV6-1 and TRBJ1-1, with D hard to call. The CDR3 runs to 13 residues. In germline, CDR1 is MNHNS, CDR2 SASEGT. Trimming pared 2 bases from V and 4 bases from J, leaving 8 bases between. The CDR3 DNA reads TGTGCCAGCAGTGAAAGGACGAGCACTGAAGCTTTCTTT. It codes for CASSERTSTEAFF.

This chain joins TRBV5-4 and TRBJ1-2; 9 nucleotides match TRBD1. Trimming took 4 bases from V and 8 from J; bases not matched to a gene: 6. Germline CDR1 is SGHNT and CDR2 is YYREEE (reference sequence). CDR3 length: 13 amino acids. The CDR3 reads CASSHRTGVGYTF. CDR3 nucleotide sequence: TGTGCCAGCAGCCACCGGACAGGGGTAGGCTACACCTTC.

This chain uses TRBV28 with TRBJ2-1; 13 positions match TRBD2. The CDR3 sequence is 15 residues long. With V trimmed by 5 bases and J by 7 bases, 5 bases remained unmatched. CDR1 and CDR2 from the germline V gene are MDHEN and SYDVKM. CDR3 in DNA: TGTGCCAGCAGTCGACTAGCGGGAGGTGGGAATGAGCAGTTCTTC. Its translation: CASSRLAGGGNEQFF.

The CDR3 bases are TGTGCCAGCAGTGAGGGGTGGAAAAACATTCAGTACTTC. Residues: CASSEGWKNIQYF. The chain uses TRBV9 and TRBJ2-4; perhaps D is TRBD1 or TRBD2 (5 bases each). This CDR3 comprises 13 residues. V lost 5 bases and J lost 4, with 10 bases in between. Germline loops: CDR1 SGDLS, CDR2 YYNGEE.

The genes are TRBV27 and TRBJ2-2; no clear D. Germline V CDR1 and CDR2: MNHEY, SMNVEV (reference sequence). The CDR3 loop spans 14 amino acids. Trimming removed 3 bases from V and 5 bases from J, with 10 bases in between. CDR3: CASSFTLGTGELFF. In nucleotides, the CDR3 is TGTGCCAGCAGTTTCACCCTAGGGACCGGGGAGCTGTTTTTT.

The chain combines TRBV4-1 with TRBJ2-5; TRBD1 matches at 10 bases. The CDR3 runs 14 residues. The germline V gene has CDR1 MGHRA and CDR2 YSYEKL. V was pared by 4 bases and J by 5 bases, with 4 bases of the junction left unmatched. The CDR3 spells CASSPWTGGETQYF. The CDR3 nucleotides read TGCGCCAGCAGCCCTTGGACAGGGGGGGAGACCCAGTACTTC.

This clone was found a few times. CDR3 sequence reads: CASRSYSNQPQHF. CDR3 coding DNA: TGTGCCAGCAGATCCTATAGCAATCAGCCCCAGCATTTT. The chain employs TRBV28 and TRBJ1-5, with D unclear. CDR1 is MDHEN, CDR2 SYDVKM, per germline. The length of the CDR3 is 13 residues. The ends were cut back, 6 bases at V and 0 bases at J, with 6 bases in the middle.

This chain connects TRBV27 to TRBJ2-5; possibly TRBD1 for D (5 bases). V lost 3 bases, J lost 5 bases, and 25 bases lay in between. The CDR3 is 18 residues long. Germline assignment: CDR1 MNHEY and CDR2 SMNVEV (reference sequence). CDR3 DNA sequence: TGTGCCAGCAGTTTCCGGTCCCCTAGGGGCATCGGTCGGGAGACCCAGTACTTC. It specifies CASSFRSPRGIGRETQYF.

This chain links TRBV5-4 with TRBJ2-7; 10 bases align to TRBD2. The J segment lost 0 bases and the V segment lost 1 base, leaving 4 bases of the junction unmatched. The CDR3 has 16 amino acids. Germline lookup yields CDR1 SGHNT and CDR2 YYREEE (reference sequence). The CDR3 spells CASSLWGLASSYEQYF. The CDR3 DNA is TGTGCCAGCAGCTTGTGGGGACTAGCGAGCTCCTACGAGCAGTACTTC.